This paragraph covers one TCR beta chain sequence. A much larger clone sits a single nucleotide away, making a read error possible. Germline values: CDR1 LNHNV, CDR2 YYDKDF (reference sequence). The CDR3 spans 15 residues. V trimming: 6 bases; J trimming: 4 bases; junction bases outside the gene matches: 6. With duration under 3 months, ophthalmopathy was active: Clinical Activity Score at least 3, NOSPECS at least 4. The data were taken from a study of T cells in Graves' hyperthyroidism and ophthalmopathy. RNA transcripts yielded amplified TCR beta CDR3 regions. The HTBI primer set drove a first-round RT-PCR of the TCR CDR3. TCRdb itself ran the multiplex PCR reads through MiXCR, one entry per CDR3 protein. The sample consists of about half a million distinct CDR3 sequences, about 16% of them appearing once.

The sequencing sample was made of blood. The TCR was taken from a woman aged 30 to 39 with Graves' ophthalmopathy. The rearrangement joins TRBV15 to TRBJ2-3; TRBD1 agrees at 11 bases. CDR3 sequence: CATSVRTGGSDTQYF. The CDR3 nucleotides are TGTGCCACCAGTGTCCGGACAGGGGGCTCAGATACGCAGTATTTT.